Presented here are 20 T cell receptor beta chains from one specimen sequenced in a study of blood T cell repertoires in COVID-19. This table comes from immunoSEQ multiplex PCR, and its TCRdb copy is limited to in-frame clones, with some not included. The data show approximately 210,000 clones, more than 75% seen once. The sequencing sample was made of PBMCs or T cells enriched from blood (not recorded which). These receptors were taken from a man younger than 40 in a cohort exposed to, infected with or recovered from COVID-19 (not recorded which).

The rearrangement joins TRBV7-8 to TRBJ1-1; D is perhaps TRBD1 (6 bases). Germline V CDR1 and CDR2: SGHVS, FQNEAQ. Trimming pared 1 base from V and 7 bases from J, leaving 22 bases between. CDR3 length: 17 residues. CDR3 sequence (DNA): TGTGCCAGCAGCTTAGGGGGGTATCTGCAGGGGAAGCATGAAGCTTTCTTT. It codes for CASSLGGYLQGKHEAFF.

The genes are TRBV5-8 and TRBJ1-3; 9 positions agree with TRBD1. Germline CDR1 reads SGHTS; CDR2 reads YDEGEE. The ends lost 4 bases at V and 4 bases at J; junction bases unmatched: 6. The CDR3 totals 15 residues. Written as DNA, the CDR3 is TGTGCCAGCAGCCGGGACAGGGCGGCGGGAAACACCATATATTTT. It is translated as CASSRDRAAGNTIYF.

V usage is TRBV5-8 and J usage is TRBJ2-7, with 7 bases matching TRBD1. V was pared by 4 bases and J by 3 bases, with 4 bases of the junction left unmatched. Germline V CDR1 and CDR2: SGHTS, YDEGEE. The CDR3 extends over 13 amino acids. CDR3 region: CASSRGTDYEQYF. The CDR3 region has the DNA TGTGCCAGCAGCAGGGGGACAGACTACGAGCAGTACTTC.

The CDR3 nucleotides read TGTGCCAGCAGCCCATCCCCGGCGGGAGGTCCCTCCTACGAGCAGTACTTC. Its translation is CASSPSPAGGPSYEQYF. The V gene is TRBV7-6, the J gene TRBJ2-7, with TRBD2 matching over 8 bases. The trim removed 5 bases at V and 0 bases at J, leaving 12 bases unmatched. Germline CDR1 reads SGHVS; CDR2 reads FNYEAQ. This CDR3 is 17 amino acids long.

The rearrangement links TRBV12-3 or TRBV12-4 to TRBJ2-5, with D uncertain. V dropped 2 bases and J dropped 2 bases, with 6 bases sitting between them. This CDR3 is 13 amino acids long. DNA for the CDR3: TGTGCCAGCAGTTTATATCTTCAAGAGACCCAGTACTTC. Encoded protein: CASSLYLQETQYF.

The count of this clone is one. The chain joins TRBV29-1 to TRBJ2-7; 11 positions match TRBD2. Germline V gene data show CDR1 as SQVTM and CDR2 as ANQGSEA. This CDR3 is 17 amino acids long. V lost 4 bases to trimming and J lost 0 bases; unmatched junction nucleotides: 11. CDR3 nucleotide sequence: TGCAGCGTTGGCGGGCCTCTAGCGGGAGGTTTCTCCTACGAGCAGTACTTC. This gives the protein CSVGGPLAGGFSYEQYF.

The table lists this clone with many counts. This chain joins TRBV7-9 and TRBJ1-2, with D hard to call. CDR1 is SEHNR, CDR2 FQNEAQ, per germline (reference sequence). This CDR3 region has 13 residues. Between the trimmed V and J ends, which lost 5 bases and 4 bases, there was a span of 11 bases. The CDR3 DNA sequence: TGTGCCAGCAGCCACGCCCTAGGCTATGGCTACACCTTC. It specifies CASSHALGYGYTF.

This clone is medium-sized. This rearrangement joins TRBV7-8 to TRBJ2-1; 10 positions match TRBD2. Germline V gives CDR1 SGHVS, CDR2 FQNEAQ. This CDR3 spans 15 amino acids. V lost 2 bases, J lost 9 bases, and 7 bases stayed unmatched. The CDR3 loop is CASSLTSGTRGEQFF. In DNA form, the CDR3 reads TGTGCCAGCAGCTTAACTAGCGGGACTCGCGGTGAGCAGTTCTTC.

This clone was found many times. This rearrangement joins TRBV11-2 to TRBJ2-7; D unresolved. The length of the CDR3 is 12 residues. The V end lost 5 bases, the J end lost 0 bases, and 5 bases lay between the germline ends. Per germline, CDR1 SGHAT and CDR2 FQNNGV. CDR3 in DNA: TGTGCCAGCAGCCACAACTCCTACGAGCAGTACTTC. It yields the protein CASSHNSYEQYF.

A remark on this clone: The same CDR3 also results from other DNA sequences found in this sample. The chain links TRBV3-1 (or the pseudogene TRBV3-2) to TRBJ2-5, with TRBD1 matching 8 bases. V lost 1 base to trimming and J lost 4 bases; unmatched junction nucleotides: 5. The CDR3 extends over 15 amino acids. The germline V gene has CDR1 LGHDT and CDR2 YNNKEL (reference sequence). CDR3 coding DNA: TGTGCCAGCAGCCAAGTCCAGGGGGCAAGAGAGACCCAGTACTTC. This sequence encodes CASSQVQGARETQYF.

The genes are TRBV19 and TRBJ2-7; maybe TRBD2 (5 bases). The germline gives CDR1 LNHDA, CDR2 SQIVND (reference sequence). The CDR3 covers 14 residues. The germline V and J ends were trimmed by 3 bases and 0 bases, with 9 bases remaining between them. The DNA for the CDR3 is TGTGCCAGTAGTATGGTGGGGAGCTCCTACGAGCAGTACTTC. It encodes CASSMVGSSYEQYF.

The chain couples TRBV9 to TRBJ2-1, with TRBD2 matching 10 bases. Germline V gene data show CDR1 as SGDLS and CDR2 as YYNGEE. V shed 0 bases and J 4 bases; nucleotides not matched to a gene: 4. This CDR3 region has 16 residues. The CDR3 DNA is TGTGCCAGCAGCGTAGGTGTACTAGCGGGATACAATGAGCAGTTCTTC. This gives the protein CASSVGVLAGYNEQFF.

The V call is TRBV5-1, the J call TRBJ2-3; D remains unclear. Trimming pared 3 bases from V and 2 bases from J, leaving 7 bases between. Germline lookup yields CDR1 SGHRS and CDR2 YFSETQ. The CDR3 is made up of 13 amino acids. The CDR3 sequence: CASSYSNTDTQYF. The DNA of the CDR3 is TGCGCCAGCAGCTACTCTAACACAGATACGCAGTATTTT. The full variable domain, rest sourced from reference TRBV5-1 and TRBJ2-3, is KAGVTQTPRYLIKTRGQQVTLSCSPISGHRSVSWYQQTPGQGLQFLFEYFSETQRNKGNFPGRFSGRQFSNSRSEMNVSTLELGDSALYLCASSYSNTDTQYFGPGTRLTVL.

CDR3 residues: CASSQVPKGPSAGEQYF. As DNA, the CDR3 is TGTGCCAGCAGCCAAGTCCCGAAAGGGCCCTCCGCGGGGGAGCAGTACTTC. The rearrangement links TRBV14 to TRBJ2-7; weak D call: TRBD2 (6 bases). CDR3 length: 17 amino acids. The V end was cut by 1 base, the J end by 7 bases, with 23 bases between. Germline V gives CDR1 SGHDN, CDR2 FVKESK.

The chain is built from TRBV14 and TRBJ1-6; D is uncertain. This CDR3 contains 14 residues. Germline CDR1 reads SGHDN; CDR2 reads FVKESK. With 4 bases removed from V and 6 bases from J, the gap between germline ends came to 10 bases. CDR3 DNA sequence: TGTGCCAGCAGCCTCCGGGGTAGTAATTCACCCCTCCACTTT. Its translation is CASSLRGSNSPLHF.

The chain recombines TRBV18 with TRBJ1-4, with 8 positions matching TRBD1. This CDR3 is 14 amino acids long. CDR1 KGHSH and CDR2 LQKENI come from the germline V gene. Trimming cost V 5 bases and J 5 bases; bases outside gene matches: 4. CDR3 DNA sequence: TGTGCCAGCTCAACCGGGACAGGAAATGAAAAACTGTTTTTT. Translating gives CASSTGTGNEKLFF.

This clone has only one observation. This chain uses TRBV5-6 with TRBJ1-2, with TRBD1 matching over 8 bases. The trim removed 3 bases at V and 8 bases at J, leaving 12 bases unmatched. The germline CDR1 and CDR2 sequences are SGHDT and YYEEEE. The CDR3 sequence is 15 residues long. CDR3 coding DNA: TGTGCCAGCAGCTCGGGGACAGGAGGTCCGGGGGGCTACACCTTC. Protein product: CASSSGTGGPGGYTF.

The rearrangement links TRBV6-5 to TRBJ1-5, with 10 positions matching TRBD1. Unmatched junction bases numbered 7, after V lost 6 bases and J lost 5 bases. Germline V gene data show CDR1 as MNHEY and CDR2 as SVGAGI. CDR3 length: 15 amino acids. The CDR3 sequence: CASSQEGQGYQPQHF. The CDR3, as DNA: TGTGCCAGCAGCCAAGAGGGACAGGGGTATCAGCCCCAGCATTTT.

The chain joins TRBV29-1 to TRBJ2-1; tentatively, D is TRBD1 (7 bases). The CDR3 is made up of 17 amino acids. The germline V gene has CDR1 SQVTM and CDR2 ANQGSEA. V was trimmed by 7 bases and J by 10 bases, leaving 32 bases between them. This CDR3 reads CSATRQGRGRPKREQFF. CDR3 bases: TGCAGCGCCACCCGACAGGGAAGGGGGAGGCCCAAAAGGGAGCAGTTCTTC.

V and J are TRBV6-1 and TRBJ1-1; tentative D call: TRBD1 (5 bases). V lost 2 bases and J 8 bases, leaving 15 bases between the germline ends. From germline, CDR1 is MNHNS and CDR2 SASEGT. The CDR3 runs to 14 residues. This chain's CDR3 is CASSESRWGSEAFF. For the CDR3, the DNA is TGTGCCAGCAGTGAATCGCGTTGGGGCAGCGAAGCTTTCTTT.